Listed below are T cell receptor beta chains from one sample, sequenced in a study of T-cell reconstitution after alpha-beta-depleted transplantation in children. MiXCR, run by TCRdb on the PCR reads, gives a single entry per CDR3 protein. The repertoire consists of around 490,000 distinct CDR3 sequences, with roughly an eighth occurring once and the leading ten covering 14%. The material was PBMCs, mostly from graft donor cells, obtained 180 days after TCRalphabeta/CD19-depleted stem cell transplant. The receptors stem from a female patient aged 2-10 years who had a stem cell transplant for aplastic anemia, so the T cells may come from the graft donor. The CDR3 runs from the conserved cysteine through the conserved F or W. A D gene is named only where the DNA matches it firmly. The size field is filled for only some rows; it gives once, few, many or a size class.

CDR3 DNA: TGCGCCAGCAGCTGGGGGGCGATGGATTCACCCCTCCACTTT
CDR3 protein: CASSWGAMDSPLHF
clone size: NA
V gene: TRBV5-1
D gene: NA
J gene: TRBJ1-6

CDR3 DNA: TGTGCCAGCTCACCAAGTGGGCTATATAGCAATCAGCCCCAGCATTTT
CDR3 protein: CASSPSGLYSNQPQHF
clone size: NA
V gene: TRBV18
D gene: NA
J gene: TRBJ1-5

CDR3 DNA: TGTGCCAGCAGCCAGGGGTATGGCTACACCTTC
CDR3 protein: CASSQGYGYTF
clone size: NA
V gene: TRBV7-8
D gene: NA
J gene: TRBJ1-2

CDR3 DNA: TGTGCCAGCAGAGGGGCAGGGTACACTGAAGCTTTCTTT
CDR3 protein: CASRGAGYTEAFF
clone size: few
V gene: TRBV12-3/TRBV12-4
D gene: NA
J gene: TRBJ1-1

CDR3 DNA: TGTGCCAGCAGCGTAGACGGGAGAGGCACCGGGGAGCTGTTTTTT
CDR3 protein: CASSVDGRGTGELFF
clone size: NA
V gene: TRBV9
D gene: NA
J gene: TRBJ2-2

CDR3 DNA: TGCGCCAGCAGCTCTCACCGACCGGGACAGTTCTTTAATAGCTATGGCTACACCTTC
CDR3 protein: CASSSHRPGQFFNSYGYTF
clone size: few
V gene: TRBV5-1
D gene: TRBD1
J gene: TRBJ1-2

CDR3 DNA: TGTGCCAGCAATCTGAAAGGCGGTACGCAGTATTTT
CDR3 protein: CASNLKGGTQYF
clone size: many
V gene: TRBV12-3/TRBV12-4
D gene: NA
J gene: TRBJ2-3

CDR3 DNA: TGTGCCAGCAGCCAAGAAAGGGACCTCTCTGGAAACACCATATATTTT
CDR3 protein: CASSQERDLSGNTIYF
clone size: NA
V gene: TRBV14
D gene: NA
J gene: TRBJ1-3

CDR3 DNA: TGTGCCAGCAGCTTAGCGAGAGCGGGGCCGGGACAGTTCTTC
CDR3 protein: CASSLARAGPGQFF
clone size: few
V gene: TRBV7-9
D gene: TRBD2
J gene: TRBJ2-1

CDR3 DNA: TGTGCCAGCAGTTTGGACCCAGAGAGGGCCCAGTACTTC
CDR3 protein: CASSLDPERAQYF
clone size: few
V gene: TRBV28
D gene: NA
J gene: TRBJ2-5

CDR3 DNA: TGTGCCAGCAGCTTGGGGACAGTAGCTAACTATGGCTACACCTTC
CDR3 protein: CASSLGTVANYGYTF
clone size: many
V gene: TRBV7-9
D gene: TRBD1
J gene: TRBJ1-2

CDR3 DNA: TGTGCCAGCAGCCCTCATGGGACAGGGAACACTGAAGCTTTCTTT
CDR3 protein: CASSPHGTGNTEAFF
clone size: few
V gene: TRBV5-8
D gene: TRBD1
J gene: TRBJ1-1

CDR3 DNA: TGCAGTGCTAGAGATAGGGGCCGCGGCACTGAAGCTTTCTTT
CDR3 protein: CSARDRGRGTEAFF
clone size: NA
V gene: TRBV20-1
D gene: NA
J gene: TRBJ1-1

CDR3 DNA: TGTGCCAGCGGGGTGCCCCCACTCTCTGGAAACACCATATATTTT
CDR3 protein: CASGVPPLSGNTIYF
clone size: few
V gene: TRBV28
D gene: NA
J gene: TRBJ1-3

CDR3 DNA: TGTGCCAGCAGCTTGACGGACGGGGGTTGCTATGGCTACACCTTC
CDR3 protein: CASSLTDGGCYGYTF
clone size: NA
V gene: TRBV5-6
D gene: NA
J gene: TRBJ1-2

CDR3 DNA: TGTGCCAGCAGCTCGGGAGGGGGCATCTACACTTCAAACTATGGCTACACCTTC
CDR3 protein: CASSSGGGIYTSNYGYTF
clone size: few
V gene: TRBV6-1
D gene: TRBD1
J gene: TRBJ1-2

CDR3 DNA: TGTGCCAGCAGCTTAGGCCGGGACAGGGGAGAGACCCAGTACTTC
CDR3 protein: CASSLGRDRGETQYF
clone size: few
V gene: TRBV7-2
D gene: TRBD1
J gene: TRBJ2-5

CDR3 DNA: TGTGCCATCAGTGAGGTGGATAAAGCCTTCACAGATACGCAGTATTTT
CDR3 protein: CAISEVDKAFTDTQYF
clone size: many
V gene: TRBV10-3
D gene: NA
J gene: TRBJ2-3

CDR3 DNA: TGTGCCAGCAGCTTACGGGGGGCTGAAGCTTTCTTT
CDR3 protein: CASSLRGAEAFF
clone size: many
V gene: TRBV7-2
D gene: NA
J gene: TRBJ1-1

CDR3 DNA: TGTGCCAGCAGCTTTTGGCGGAGCCAAGAGACCCAGTACTTC
CDR3 protein: CASSFWRSQETQYF
clone size: NA
V gene: TRBV3-1
D gene: NA
J gene: TRBJ2-5

CDR3 DNA: TGCAGTGCTACTAAGGACAGTAGCAATCAGCCCCAGCATTTT
CDR3 protein: CSATKDSSNQPQHF
clone size: many
V gene: TRBV20-1
D gene: NA
J gene: TRBJ1-5